A selection of T cell receptor beta chains follows, all from one sample in a study of patients and donors after allogeneic stem cell transplantation. TCRdb processed the RT-PCR reads anew with MiXCR; each CDR3 protein has one entry. The repertoire has some 880,000 distinct CDR3 sequences, approximately 19% of them found once; the top ten carry around 6%. Sequencing was done on a sample of blood, either unsorted or a sorted T cell fraction (not recorded which). Source of these receptors: a human donor who was either an allogeneic HSCT recipient or a stem cell or donor lymphocyte infusion donor (not recorded which). It is not recorded whose cells these are; they may come from a transplant donor. CDR3s include the opening cysteine and the closing phenylalanine or tryptophan. The D gene is left open where the match is weak. Clone size, where shown, is once, few, many, or a class for clones that have expanded.

CDR3 DNA,CDR3 protein,clone size,J gene,V gene,D gene
TGCAGCGTTGTCAAGGGGGAGTACAATGAGCAGTTCTTC,CSVVKGEYNEQFF,-,TRBJ2-1,TRBV29-1,-
TGTGCCAGCAGCTACAGGAGCTACGAGCAGTACTTC,CASSYRSYEQYF,few,TRBJ2-7,TRBV7-9,-
TGTGCCATCAGAAAGACTAGCGGGAGAAGGTCCTACGAGCAGTACTTC,CAIRKTSGRRSYEQYF,-,TRBJ2-7,TRBV10-3,TRBD2
TGTGCCAGCAGACTTACTGGACAGGGTTCGGGCTACACCTTC,CASRLTGQGSGYTF,-,TRBJ1-2,TRBV6-1,TRBD1
TGTGCCAGCAGTAGGGTTCGGGATCGCCTACCAAGGGGCTCTGGAAACACCATATATTTT,CASSRVRDRLPRGSGNTIYF,once,TRBJ1-3,TRBV6-2/TRBV6-3,-
TGTGCCAGCAGCGCGGATTCGGGGGCCTATAATTCACCCCTCCACTTT,CASSADSGAYNSPLHF,-,TRBJ1-6,TRBV4-2,-
TGCGCCAGCTCCGGGCTAGCGGGAGGGCCGCGGGAGACCCAGTACTTC,CASSGLAGGPRETQYF,-,TRBJ2-5,TRBV5-1,TRBD2
TGCGCCAGCAGCCTTACCCGGGCTGACAATGAGCAGTTCTTC,CASSLTRADNEQFF,many,TRBJ2-1,TRBV5-1,-
TGTGCCACCAGCAGAGATCGCAGGCTTGGGGTTAATGAAAAACTGATTTTT,CATSRDRRLGVNEKLIF,-,TRBJ1-4,TRBV15,-
TGTGCCACGTACTCAGTAGCCCGTGAGCAGTTCTTC,CATYSVAREQFF,few,TRBJ2-1,TRBV25-1,-
TGTGCCAGCAGTGATACACAGGGTTCAGGACAGCCCCAGCATTTT,CASSDTQGSGQPQHF,few,TRBJ1-5,TRBV25-1,-
TGTGCCAGCAGCCCCGAATACAATGAGCAGTTCTTC,CASSPEYNEQFF,many,TRBJ2-1,TRBV7-9,-
TGTGCCTCAAGCAACAGGGATCAGCCCCAGCATTTT,CASSNRDQPQHF,few,TRBJ1-5,TRBV30,-
TGTGCCAGCAGCTTATGGGACAGAATGAACACTGAAGCTTTCTTT,CASSLWDRMNTEAFF,-,TRBJ1-1,TRBV7-2,TRBD1
TGCAGTGCTAGAGTGGGACTAGCGGGAGCGACAGATACGCAGTATTTT,CSARVGLAGATDTQYF,-,TRBJ2-3,TRBV20-1,TRBD2
TGTGCCACCAGTGATTCACAGGGGAAAGGCTATGGCTACACCTTC,CATSDSQGKGYGYTF,few,TRBJ1-2,TRBV24-1,TRBD1
TGTGCCAGCAGCTTTTTCGCGGGGGGTTCCTACGAGCAGTACTTC,CASSFFAGGSYEQYF,few,TRBJ2-7,TRBV11-3,TRBD2
TGTGCCAGCAGCTTAGCACCGGCCCTTCTAACGGGAGAGCAGTACTTC,CASSLAPALLTGEQYF,-,TRBJ2-7,TRBV13,-
TGTGCCAGCAGCCAATTAATGAACACTGAAGCTTTCTTT,CASSQLMNTEAFF,-,TRBJ1-1,TRBV3-1,-
TGTGCCAGCAACTTAACCCAGGGGGAGGAACCCCCTTGCAATCAGCCCCAGCATTTT,CASNLTQGEEPPCNQPQHF,once,TRBJ1-5,TRBV12-3/TRBV12-4,TRBD1
TGTGCCAGCAGCGTAGAGAGAGGGTCAGGGGCGGGAGATACGCAGTATTTT,CASSVERGSGAGDTQYF,-,TRBJ2-3,TRBV9,-
TGTGCCAGCAGCCAAGATATCGGGACGAGCTCCTACAATGAGCAGTTCTTC,CASSQDIGTSSYNEQFF,few,TRBJ2-1,TRBV7-3,-
TGTGCCAGCACTTACAGGGGGGTCTCCTACAATGAGCAGTTCTTC,CASTYRGVSYNEQFF,-,TRBJ2-1,TRBV3-1,TRBD1
TGCAGTGCTAGACTATTCCGGGACAGCTTCTACGAGCAGTACTTC,CSARLFRDSFYEQYF,-,TRBJ2-7,TRBV20-1,TRBD1
TGTGCCAGCAGCTTAATAGCGGGAGTCAACACCGGGGAGCTGTTTTTT,CASSLIAGVNTGELFF,many,TRBJ2-2,TRBV11-2,TRBD2
TGTGCCAGCAACACGGGGGCCAACGTCCTGACTTTC,CASNTGANVLTF,few,TRBJ2-6,TRBV28,-
TGCGCCAGCAGCCAAGAATGGTACGAGTATGGCTACACCTTC,CASSQEWYEYGYTF,-,TRBJ1-2,TRBV4-3,-
TGTGCCAGCAGTAACCTACTTCAGGGGTACCCTTCACCCCTCCACTTT,CASSNLLQGYPSPLHF,few,TRBJ1-6,TRBV6-1,-
TGTGCCAGCAGTGCCATCAAACAGGGTTTGGGGGCTGAAGCTTTCTTT,CASSAIKQGLGAEAFF,few,TRBJ1-1,TRBV6-1,-
TGCGCCAGCAGCCAGGAACCGGGACAGGGGGCATATGAGCAGTTCTTC,CASSQEPGQGAYEQFF,few,TRBJ2-1,TRBV4-1,TRBD1